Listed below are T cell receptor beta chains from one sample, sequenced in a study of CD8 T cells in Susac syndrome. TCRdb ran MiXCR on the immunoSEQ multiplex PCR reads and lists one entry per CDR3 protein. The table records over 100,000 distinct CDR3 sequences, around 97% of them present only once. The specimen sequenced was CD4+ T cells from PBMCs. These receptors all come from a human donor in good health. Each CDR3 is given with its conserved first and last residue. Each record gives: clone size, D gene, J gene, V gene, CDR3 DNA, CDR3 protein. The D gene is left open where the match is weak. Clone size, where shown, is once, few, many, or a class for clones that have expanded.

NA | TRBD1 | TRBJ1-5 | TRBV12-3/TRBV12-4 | TGTGCCAGCAGTCGACAGGGAGGTAATCAGCCCCAGCATTTT | CASSRQGGNQPQHF
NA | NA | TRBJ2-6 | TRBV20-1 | TGCAGTGCTAGGGGTGCCCAGGATAGCTCTGGGGCCAACGTCCTGACTTTC | CSARGAQDSSGANVLTF
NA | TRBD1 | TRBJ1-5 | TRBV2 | TGTGCCAGCGGGGGGACAGGGTCCCTGAATCAGCCCCAGCATTTT | CASGGTGSLNQPQHF
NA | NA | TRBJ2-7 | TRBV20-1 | TGCAGTGCCAGGGACGGATCGGGGAGGGAGCAGTACTTC | CSARDGSGREQYF
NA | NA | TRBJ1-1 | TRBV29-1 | TGCAGCGTGGGTCAGGGGAGGTCTGAAGCTTTCTTT | CSVGQGRSEAFF
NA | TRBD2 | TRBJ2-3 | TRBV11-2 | TGTGCCAGTTCGACTAGCGGGGGCACAGATACGCAGTATTTT | CASSTSGGTDTQYF
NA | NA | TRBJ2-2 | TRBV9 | TGTGCCAGCAGCGTAGGTCATAGTCACACCGGGGAGCTGTTTTTT | CASSVGHSHTGELFF
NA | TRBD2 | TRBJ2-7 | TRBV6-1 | TGTGCCAGCAGTTCTAGCGGGGGGCGTTACTACGAGCAGTACTTC | CASSSSGGRYYEQYF
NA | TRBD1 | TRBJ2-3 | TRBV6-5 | TGTGCCAGCAGTCGACAGGGTAGGGATACGCAGTATTTT | CASSRQGRDTQYF
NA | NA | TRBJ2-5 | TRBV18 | TGTGCCAGCTCACACGACAGGGGAGGGGAGACCCAGTACTTC | CASSHDRGGETQYF
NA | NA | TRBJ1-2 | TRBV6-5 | TGTGCCAGCTTACGGGCCGGGGACTACACCTTC | CASLRAGDYTF
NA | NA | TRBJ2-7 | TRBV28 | TGTGCCAGCAGTTCGGCGAACAGGGACTACGAGCAGTACTTC | CASSSANRDYEQYF
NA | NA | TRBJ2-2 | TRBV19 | TGTGCCAGTAGTGCATCCACCGGGGAGCTGTTTTTT | CASSASTGELFF
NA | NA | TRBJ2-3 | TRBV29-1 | TGCAGCGCCAAACAGGGAACGGGCACAGATACGCAGTATTTT | CSAKQGTGTDTQYF
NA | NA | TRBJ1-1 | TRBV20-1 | TGCAGTGCTAGTACGCCCCACGGGCAGGTGAACACTGAAGCTTTCTTT | CSASTPHGQVNTEAFF
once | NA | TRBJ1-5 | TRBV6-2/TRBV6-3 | TGTGCCAGCAGTTACGGCAGGGCGCGCAATCAGCCCCAGCATTTT | CASSYGRARNQPQHF
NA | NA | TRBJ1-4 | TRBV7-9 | TGTGCCAGCACCCATGGTGAAAAACTGTTTTTT | CASTHGEKLFF
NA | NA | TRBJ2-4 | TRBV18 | TGTGCCAGCTCACCAGTGGCCGGGGTTGGGAAAAACATTCAGTACTTC | CASSPVAGVGKNIQYF
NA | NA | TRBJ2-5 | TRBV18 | TGTGCCAGCTCACCACCACCGAGAGTGGCCCAGTACTTC | CASSPPPRVAQYF
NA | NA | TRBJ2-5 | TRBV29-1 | TGCAGCGTTGTCAGGGGATCGGGCGGGGAAGAGACCCAGTACTTC | CSVVRGSGGEETQYF
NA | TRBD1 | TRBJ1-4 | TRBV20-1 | TGCAGTGCAGCAGGGGGTAGAGAAAAACTGTTTTTT | CSAAGGREKLFF
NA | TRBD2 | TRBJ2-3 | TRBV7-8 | TGTGCCAGCAGCCAAGGGACTAGCGGGGGCACAGATACGCAGTATTTT | CASSQGTSGGTDTQYF
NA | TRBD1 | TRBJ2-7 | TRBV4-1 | TGCGCCAGCAGCCAAGATAGGTCAGGGGGCAGGCTCGAGCAGTACTTC | CASSQDRSGGRLEQYF